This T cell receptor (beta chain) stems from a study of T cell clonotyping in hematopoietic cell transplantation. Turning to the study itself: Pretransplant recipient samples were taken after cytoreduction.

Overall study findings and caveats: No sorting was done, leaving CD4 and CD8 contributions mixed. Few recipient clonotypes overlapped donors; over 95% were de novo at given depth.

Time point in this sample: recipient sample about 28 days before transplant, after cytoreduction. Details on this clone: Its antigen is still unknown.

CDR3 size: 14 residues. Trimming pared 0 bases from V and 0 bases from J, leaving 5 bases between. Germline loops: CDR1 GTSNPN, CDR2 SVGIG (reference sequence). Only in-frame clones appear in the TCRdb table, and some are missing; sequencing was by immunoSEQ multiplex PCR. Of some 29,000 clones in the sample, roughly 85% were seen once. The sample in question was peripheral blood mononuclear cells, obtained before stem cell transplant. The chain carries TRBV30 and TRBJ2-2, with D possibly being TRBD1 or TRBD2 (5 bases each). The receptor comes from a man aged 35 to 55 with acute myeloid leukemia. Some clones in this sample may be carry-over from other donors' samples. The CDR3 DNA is TGTGCCTGGAGTGTGGGGGCGAACACCGGGGAGCTGTTTTTT. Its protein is CAWSVGANTGELFF.